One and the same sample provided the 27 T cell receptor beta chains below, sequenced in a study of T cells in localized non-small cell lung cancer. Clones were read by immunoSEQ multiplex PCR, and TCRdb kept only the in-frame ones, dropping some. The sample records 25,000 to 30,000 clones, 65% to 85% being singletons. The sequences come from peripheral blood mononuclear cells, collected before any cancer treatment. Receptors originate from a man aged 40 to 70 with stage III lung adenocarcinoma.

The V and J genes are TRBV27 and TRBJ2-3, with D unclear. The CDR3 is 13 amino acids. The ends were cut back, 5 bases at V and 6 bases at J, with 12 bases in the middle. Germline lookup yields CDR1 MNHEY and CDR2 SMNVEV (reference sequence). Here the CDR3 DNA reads TGTGCCAGCAGTCCGTCCCCCTTCGATACGCAGTATTTT. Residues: CASSPSPFDTQYF.

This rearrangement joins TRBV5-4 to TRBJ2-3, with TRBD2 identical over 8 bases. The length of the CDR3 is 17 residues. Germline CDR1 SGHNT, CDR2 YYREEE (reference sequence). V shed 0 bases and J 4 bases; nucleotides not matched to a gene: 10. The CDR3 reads CASSLVTGGGRPDTQYF. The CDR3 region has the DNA TGTGCCAGCAGCTTGGTAACGGGCGGGGGGAGACCAGATACGCAGTATTTT. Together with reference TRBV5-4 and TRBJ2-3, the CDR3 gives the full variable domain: ETGVTQSPTHLIKTRGQQVTLRCSSQSGHNTVSWYQQALGQGPQFIFQYYREEENGRGNFPPRFSGLQFPNYSSELNVNALELDDSALYLCASSLVTGGGRPDTQYFGPGTRLTVL.

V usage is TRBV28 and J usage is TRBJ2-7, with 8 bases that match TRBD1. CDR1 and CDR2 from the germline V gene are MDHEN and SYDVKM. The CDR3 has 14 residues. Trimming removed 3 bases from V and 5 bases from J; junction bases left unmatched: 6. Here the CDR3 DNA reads TGTGCCAGCAGTTTGTCGACAGGGGTGGACGAGCAGTACTTC. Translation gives CASSLSTGVDEQYF.

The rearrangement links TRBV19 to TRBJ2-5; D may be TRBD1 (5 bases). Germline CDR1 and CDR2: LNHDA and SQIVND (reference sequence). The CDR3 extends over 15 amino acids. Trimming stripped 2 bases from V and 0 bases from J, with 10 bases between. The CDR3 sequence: CASSIRGSYQETQYF. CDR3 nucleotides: TGTGCCAGTAGTATAAGGGGCTCGTACCAAGAGACCCAGTACTTC.

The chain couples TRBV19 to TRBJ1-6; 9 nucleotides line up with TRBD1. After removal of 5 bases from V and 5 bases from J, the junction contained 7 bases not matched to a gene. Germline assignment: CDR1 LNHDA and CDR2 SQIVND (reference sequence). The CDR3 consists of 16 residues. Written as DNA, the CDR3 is TGTGCCAGTAGTTTCTCCGGGACAGGGAATAATTCACCCCTCCACTTT. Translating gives CASSFSGTGNNSPLHF.

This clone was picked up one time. CDR3 bases: TGCGCCAGCAGCGGACAGGGGATCGCCGGGGAGCTGTTTTTT. This encodes CASSGQGIAGELFF. The rearrangement links TRBV5-1 to TRBJ2-2; TRBD1 agrees at 9 bases. The CDR3 is 14 residues long. Unmatched junction bases numbered 4, after V lost 4 bases and J lost 6 bases. Germline assignment: CDR1 SGHRS and CDR2 YFSETQ.

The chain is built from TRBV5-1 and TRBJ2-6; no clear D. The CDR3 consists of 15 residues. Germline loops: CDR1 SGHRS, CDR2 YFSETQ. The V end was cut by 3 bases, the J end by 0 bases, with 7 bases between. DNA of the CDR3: TGCGCCAGCAGCTCATCTAGCTCTGGGGCCAACGTCCTGACTTTC. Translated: CASSSSSSGANVLTF.

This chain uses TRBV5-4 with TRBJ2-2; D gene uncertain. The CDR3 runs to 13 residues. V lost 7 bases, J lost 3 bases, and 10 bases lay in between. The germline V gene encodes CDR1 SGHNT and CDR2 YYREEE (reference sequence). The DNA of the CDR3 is TGTGCCAGCTTGACCCTTGACACCGGGGAGCTGTTTTTT. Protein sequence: CASLTLDTGELFF.

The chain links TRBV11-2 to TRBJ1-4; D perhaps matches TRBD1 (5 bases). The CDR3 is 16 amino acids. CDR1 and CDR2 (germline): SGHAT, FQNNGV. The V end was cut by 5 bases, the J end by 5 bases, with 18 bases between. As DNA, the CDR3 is TGTGCCAGCAGCCCGCACTCAGGGAAGGGAAATGAAAAACTGTTTTTT. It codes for CASSPHSGKGNEKLFF.

This CDR3 reads CASRTDRTMNTEAFF. The CDR3 nucleotides read TGTGCCAGCCGGACGGACAGAACAATGAACACTGAAGCTTTCTTT. The V gene is TRBV2, the J gene TRBJ1-1, with a possible D match to TRBD1 (6 bases). V was cut by 8 bases and J by 0 bases, with 16 bases left in between. This CDR3 spans 15 amino acids. Germline lookup yields CDR1 SNHLY and CDR2 FYNNEI.

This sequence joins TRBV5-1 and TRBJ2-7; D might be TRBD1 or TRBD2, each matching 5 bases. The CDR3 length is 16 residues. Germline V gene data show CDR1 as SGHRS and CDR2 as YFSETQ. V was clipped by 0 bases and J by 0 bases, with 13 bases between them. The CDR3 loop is CASSLEGSGYSYEQYF. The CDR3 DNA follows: TGCGCCAGCAGCTTGGAGGGGAGCGGCTACTCCTACGAGCAGTACTTC.

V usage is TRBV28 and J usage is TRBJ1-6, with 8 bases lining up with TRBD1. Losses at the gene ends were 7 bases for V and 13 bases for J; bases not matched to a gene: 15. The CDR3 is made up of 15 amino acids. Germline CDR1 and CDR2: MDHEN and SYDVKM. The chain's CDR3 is CASTSPGTGPWPLHF. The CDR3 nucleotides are TGTGCCAGCACTTCTCCCGGGACAGGACCCTGGCCCCTCCACTTT.

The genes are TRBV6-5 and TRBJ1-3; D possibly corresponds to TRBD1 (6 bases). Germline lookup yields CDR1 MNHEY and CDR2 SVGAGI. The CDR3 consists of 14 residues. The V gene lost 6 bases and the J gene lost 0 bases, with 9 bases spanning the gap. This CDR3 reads CASRGQNSGNTIYF. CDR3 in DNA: TGTGCCAGCAGAGGACAGAACTCTGGAAACACCATATATTTT.

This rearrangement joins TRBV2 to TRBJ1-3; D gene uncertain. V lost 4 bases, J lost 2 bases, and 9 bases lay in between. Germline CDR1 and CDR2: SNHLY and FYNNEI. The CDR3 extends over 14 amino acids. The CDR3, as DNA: TGTGCCAGCAGTGTGGGCAGTGCTGGAAACACCATATATTTT. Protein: CASSVGSAGNTIYF.

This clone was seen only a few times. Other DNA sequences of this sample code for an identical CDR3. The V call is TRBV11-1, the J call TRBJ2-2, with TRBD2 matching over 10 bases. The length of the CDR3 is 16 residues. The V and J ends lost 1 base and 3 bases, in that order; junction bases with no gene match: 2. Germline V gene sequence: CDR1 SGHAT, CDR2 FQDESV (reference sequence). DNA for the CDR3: TGTGCCAGCAGCTTAGATAGCGGGAGGTACACCGGGGAGCTGTTTTTT. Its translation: CASSLDSGRYTGELFF.

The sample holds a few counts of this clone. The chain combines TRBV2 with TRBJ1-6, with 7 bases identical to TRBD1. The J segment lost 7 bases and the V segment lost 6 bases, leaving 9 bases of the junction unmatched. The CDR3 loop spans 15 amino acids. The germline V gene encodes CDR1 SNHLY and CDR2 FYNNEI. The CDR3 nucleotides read TGTGCCAGCAGCCTCAGGGGGGGCTGGAATTCACCCCTCCACTTT. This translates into CASSLRGGWNSPLHF.

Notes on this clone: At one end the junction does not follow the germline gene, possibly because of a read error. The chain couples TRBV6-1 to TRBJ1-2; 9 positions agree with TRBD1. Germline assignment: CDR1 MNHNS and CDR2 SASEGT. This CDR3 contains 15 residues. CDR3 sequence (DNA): TGTGCCGGCAGTGAAGGGACAGGGAGGCCTTATGGCTACACCTTC. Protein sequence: CAGSEGTGRPYGYTF.

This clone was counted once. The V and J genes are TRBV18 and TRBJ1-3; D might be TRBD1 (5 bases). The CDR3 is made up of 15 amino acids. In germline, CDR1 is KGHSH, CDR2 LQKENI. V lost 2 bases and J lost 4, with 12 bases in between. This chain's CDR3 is CASSPSLRGGNTIYF. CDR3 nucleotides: TGTGCCAGCTCACCATCTTTAAGGGGAGGAAACACCATATATTTT.

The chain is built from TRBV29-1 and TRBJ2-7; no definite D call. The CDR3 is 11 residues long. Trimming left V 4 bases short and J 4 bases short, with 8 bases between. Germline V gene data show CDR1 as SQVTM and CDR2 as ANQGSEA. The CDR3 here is CSVGKGYEQYF. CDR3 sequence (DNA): TGCAGCGTTGGGAAAGGGTACGAGCAGTACTTC.

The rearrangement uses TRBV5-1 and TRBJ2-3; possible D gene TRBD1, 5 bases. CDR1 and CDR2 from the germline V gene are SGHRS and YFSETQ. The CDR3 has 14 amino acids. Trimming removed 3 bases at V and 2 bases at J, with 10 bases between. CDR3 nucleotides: TGCGCCAGCAGCTCACAGGAATTCACAGATACGCAGTATTTT. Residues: CASSSQEFTDTQYF.

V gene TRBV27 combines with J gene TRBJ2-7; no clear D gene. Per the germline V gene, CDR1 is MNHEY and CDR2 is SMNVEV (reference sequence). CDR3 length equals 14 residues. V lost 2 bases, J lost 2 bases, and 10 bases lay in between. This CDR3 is CASSLAVSTYEQYF. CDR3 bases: TGTGCCAGCAGTTTAGCGGTCTCAACCTACGAGCAGTACTTC.

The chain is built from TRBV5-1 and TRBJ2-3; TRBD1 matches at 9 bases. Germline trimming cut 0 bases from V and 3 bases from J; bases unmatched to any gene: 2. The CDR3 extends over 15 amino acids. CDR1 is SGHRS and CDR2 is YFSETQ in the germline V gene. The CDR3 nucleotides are TGCGCCAGCAGCTTGGGGGACAGGGTAACAGATACGCAGTATTTT. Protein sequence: CASSLGDRVTDTQYF.

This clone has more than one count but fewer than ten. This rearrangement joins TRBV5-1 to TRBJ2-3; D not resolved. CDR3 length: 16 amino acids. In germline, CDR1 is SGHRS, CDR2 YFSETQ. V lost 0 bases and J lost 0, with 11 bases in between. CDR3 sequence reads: CASSLGADPSTDTQYF. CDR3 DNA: TGCGCCAGCAGCTTGGGGGCGGACCCTAGCACAGATACGCAGTATTTT.

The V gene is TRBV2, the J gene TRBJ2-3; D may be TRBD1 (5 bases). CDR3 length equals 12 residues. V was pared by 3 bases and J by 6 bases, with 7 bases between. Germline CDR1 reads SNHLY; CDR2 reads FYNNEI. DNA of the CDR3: TGTGCCAGCAGTGAGGGGCTCGATACGCAGTATTTT. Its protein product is CASSEGLDTQYF.

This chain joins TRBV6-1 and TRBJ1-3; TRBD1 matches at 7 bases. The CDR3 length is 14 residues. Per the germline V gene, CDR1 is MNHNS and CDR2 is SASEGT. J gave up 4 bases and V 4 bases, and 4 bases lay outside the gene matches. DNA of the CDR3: TGTGCCAGCAGTGCTGACAGGGCCGGAAACACCATATATTTT. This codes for CASSADRAGNTIYF.

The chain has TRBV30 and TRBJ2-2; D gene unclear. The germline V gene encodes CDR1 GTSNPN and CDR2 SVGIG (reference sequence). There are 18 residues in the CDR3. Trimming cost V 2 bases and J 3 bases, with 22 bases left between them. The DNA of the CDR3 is TGTGCCTGGAGTCCATCCGTCGTCCGGCGGAGACACACCGGGGAGCTGTTTTTT. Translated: CAWSPSVVRRRHTGELFF. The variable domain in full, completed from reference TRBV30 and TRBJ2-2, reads SQTIHQWPATLVQPVGSPLSLECTVEGTSNPNLYWYRQAAGRGLQLLFYSVGIGQISSEVPQNLSASRPQDRQFILSSKKLLLSDSGFYLCAWSPSVVRRRHTGELFFGEGSRLTVL.

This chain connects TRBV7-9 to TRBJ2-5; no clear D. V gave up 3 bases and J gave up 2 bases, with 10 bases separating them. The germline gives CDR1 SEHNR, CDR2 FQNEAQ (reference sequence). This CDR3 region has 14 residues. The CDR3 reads CASSFASFQETQYF. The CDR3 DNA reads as TGTGCCAGCAGCTTCGCGAGCTTTCAAGAGACCCAGTACTTC.